The 7 T cell receptor beta chains below were found in one sample sequenced in a study of identical twins. TCRdb itself ran the 5' RACE reads through MiXCR, one entry per CDR3 protein. The sample yields approximately 700,000 distinct CDR3 sequences, around a sixth seen once. These data were also filed under a second study, of T cells expressing NK-cell markers.

Sequenced input: PBMCs. The receptors derive from a woman aged 18 to 35 in good health.

J is TRBJ1-5 and V is TRBV7-9, with D possibly TRBD1 on 5 matching bases. The CDR3 covers 12 residues. Deletions cut 5 bases from V and 5 bases from J, with 7 bases between. Germline lookup yields CDR1 SEHNR and CDR2 FQNEAQ (reference sequence). The CDR3 reads CASSTQDQPQHF. CDR3 coding DNA: TGTGCCAGCAGCACACAGGATCAGCCCCAGCATTTT. The full variable domain, with the rest looked up from reference TRBV7-9 and TRBJ1-5, is DTGVSQNPRHKITKRGQNVTFRCDPISEHNRLYWYRQTLGQGPEFLTYFQNEAQLEKSRLLSDRFSAERPKGSFSTLEIQRTEQGDSAMYLCASSTQDQPQHFGDGTRLSIL.

The chain couples TRBV20-1 to TRBJ2-5; TRBD2 matches 14 bases. Germline CDR1 is DFQATT and CDR2 is SNEGSKA (reference sequence). The CDR3 has 16 residues. Trimming at V came to 5 bases and at J to 0 bases, leaving 5 bases not matched to a gene. CDR3: CSAFGLAGGNQETQYF. The CDR3 DNA is TGCAGTGCTTTTGGACTAGCGGGGGGAAACCAAGAGACCCAGTACTTC.

This chain uses TRBV7-6 with TRBJ2-1, with 9 bases fitting TRBD2. After removal of 1 base from V and 0 bases from J, the junction contained 7 bases not matched to a gene. The germline CDR1 and CDR2 sequences are SGHVS and FNYEAQ. The CDR3 sequence is 18 residues long. The CDR3 loop is CASSLEGTSSSSYNEQFF. CDR3 nucleotides: TGTGCCAGCAGCTTAGAAGGGACTAGCTCAAGCTCCTACAATGAGCAGTTCTTC.

This clonotype was counted a few times. The chain uses TRBV20-1 and TRBJ2-1; 7 nucleotides match TRBD2. CDR1 and CDR2 from the germline V gene are DFQATT and SNEGSKA (reference sequence). With V trimmed by 7 bases and J by 6 bases, 6 bases remained unmatched. The CDR3 loop spans 12 amino acids. The CDR3 DNA follows: TGCAGTGTGACTAGCCGGGGCAATGAGCAGTTCTTC. Protein product: CSVTSRGNEQFF.

This clonotype was found a few times. The chain recombines TRBV5-1 with TRBJ2-1, with D possibly being TRBD2 (7 bases). Germline V gene data show CDR1 as SGHRS and CDR2 as YFSETQ. The CDR3 is made up of 16 amino acids. Trimming removed 4 bases at V and 3 bases at J, with 17 bases between. CDR3 DNA: TGCGCCAGCAGCCCCCAGGGGAGCGGGATCTACAATGAGCAGTTCTTC. This sequence encodes CASSPQGSGIYNEQFF.

Ten or more counts support this clonotype. The DNA for the CDR3 is TGCAGTGCTAGAGATAGCCACCCGACTAGCGGGAGGACCTACAATGAGCAGTTCTTC. This translates into CSARDSHPTSGRTYNEQFF. The chain joins TRBV20-1 to TRBJ2-1; 13 nucleotides align to TRBD2. Unmatched junction bases numbered 10, after V lost 0 bases and J lost 2 bases. The length of the CDR3 is 19 residues. CDR1 and CDR2 (germline): DFQATT, SNEGSKA (reference sequence).

The chain recombines TRBV27 with TRBJ2-3, with D hard to call. Germline lookup yields CDR1 MNHEY and CDR2 SMNVEV (reference sequence). The CDR3 covers 14 residues. Trimming removed 4 bases at V and 0 bases at J, with 8 bases between. The CDR3, as DNA: TGTGCCAGCAGTTGGGTTACTAGCACAGATACGCAGTATTTT. This codes for CASSWVTSTDTQYF.